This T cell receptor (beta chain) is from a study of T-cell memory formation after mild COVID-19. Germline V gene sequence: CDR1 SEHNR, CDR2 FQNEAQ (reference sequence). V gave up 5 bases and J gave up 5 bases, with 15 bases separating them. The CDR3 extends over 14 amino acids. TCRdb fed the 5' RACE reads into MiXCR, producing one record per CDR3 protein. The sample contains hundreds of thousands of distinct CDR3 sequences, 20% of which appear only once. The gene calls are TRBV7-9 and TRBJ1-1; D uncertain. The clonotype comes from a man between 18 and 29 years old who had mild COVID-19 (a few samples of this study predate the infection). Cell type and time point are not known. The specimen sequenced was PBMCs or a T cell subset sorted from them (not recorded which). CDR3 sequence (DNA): TGTGCCAGCAGCCCGCCCGACCGGAGGACTGAAGCTTTCTTT. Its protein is CASSPPDRRTEAFF.